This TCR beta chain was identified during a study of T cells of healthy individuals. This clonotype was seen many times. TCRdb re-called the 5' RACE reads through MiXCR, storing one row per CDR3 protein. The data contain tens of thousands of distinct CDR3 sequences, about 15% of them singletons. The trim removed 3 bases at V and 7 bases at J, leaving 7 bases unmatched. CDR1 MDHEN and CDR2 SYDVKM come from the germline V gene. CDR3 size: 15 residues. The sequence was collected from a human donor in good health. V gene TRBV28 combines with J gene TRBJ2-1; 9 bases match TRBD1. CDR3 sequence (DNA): TGTGCCAGCAGTTTGCACGGGACAGGGTCTAATGAGCAGTTCTTC. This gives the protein CASSLHGTGSNEQFF.